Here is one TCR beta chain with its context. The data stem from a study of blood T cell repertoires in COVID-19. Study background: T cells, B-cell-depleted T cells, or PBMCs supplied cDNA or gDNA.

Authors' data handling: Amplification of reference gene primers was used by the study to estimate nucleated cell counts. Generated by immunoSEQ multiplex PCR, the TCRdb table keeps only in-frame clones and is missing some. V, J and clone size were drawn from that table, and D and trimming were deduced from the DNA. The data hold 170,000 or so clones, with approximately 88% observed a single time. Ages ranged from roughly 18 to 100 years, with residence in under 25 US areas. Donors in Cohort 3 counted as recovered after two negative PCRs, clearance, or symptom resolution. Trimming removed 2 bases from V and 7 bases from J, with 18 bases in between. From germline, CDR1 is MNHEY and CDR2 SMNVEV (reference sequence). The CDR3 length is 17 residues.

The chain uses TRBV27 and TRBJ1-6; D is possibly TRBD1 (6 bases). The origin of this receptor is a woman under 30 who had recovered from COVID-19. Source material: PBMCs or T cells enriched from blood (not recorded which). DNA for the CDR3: TGTGCCAGCAGTTTAATGCTCCAACAGGGTTTAAATTCACCCCTCCACTTT. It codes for CASSLMLQQGLNSPLHF.